This TCR beta chain was sequenced in a study of low-dose radiotherapy and immunotherapy resistance in tumors. About the research overall: A dose of 1 Gy per fraction every two weeks went to Cohort 2, totaling 13 Gy over 26 weeks.

At least ten counts were recorded for this clonotype. First-strand cDNA relied on TRAV- and TRBV-specific primers spanning alpha and beta chains. The authors ran around 18 PCR cycles to amplify TCRs with a constant-region primer and V-primer adapter. From the reads, TCRdb called clonotypes with MiXCR, one entry per CDR3 protein. Here the sample spans around 79,000 distinct CDR3 sequences, 15% to 20% being singletons. Germline loops: CDR1 MNHEY, CDR2 SVGEGT. Trimming took 6 bases from V and 7 from J, leaving 11 bases between them. This CDR3 is built from 12 residues. The time point is: before trial treatment. Donors were administered nivolumab, ipilimumab, aspirin and low-dose cyclophosphamide, together with low-dose radiotherapy.

The chain employs TRBV6-2 or TRBV6-3 and TRBJ2-3; D is undetermined. This receptor was obtained from a male donor with prostate cancer. Sequenced material: PBMCs, taken before treatment. CDR3 amino acids: CASSTNSNTQYF. The CDR3 DNA reads TGTGCCAGCAGCACAAACAGCAATACGCAGTATTTT.